Presented here are 32 T cell receptor beta chains from one specimen sequenced in a study of CD8 T cells in ankylosing spondylitis. Each CDR3 protein gets one entry after TCRdb re-called the 5' RACE reads with MiXCR. The sample lists about 500,000 distinct CDR3 sequences, about 5.4% seen once, with 3.5% in the top ten. Study results and limitations: Several highly homologous variants made up a TCR beta motif, and this motif appeared characteristic of ankylosing spondylitis blood.

What these receptors recognize is not known. Sequencing used blood, either unsorted or a sorted T cell fraction (not recorded which). These receptors were obtained from a male donor with ankylosing spondylitis.

This clonotype has at least ten counts. This rearrangement joins TRBV4-2 to TRBJ2-7; TRBD1 agrees at 9 bases. This CDR3 is built from 16 residues. V shed 4 bases, J shed 4 bases, and the junction held 11 bases outside the gene matches. The germline V gene has CDR1 LGHNA and CDR2 YNFKEQ. CDR3 sequence (DNA): TGTGCCAGCAGCCCGACCGCGGGACAGGGCTTTTACGAGCAGTACTTC. Its translation is CASSPTAGQGFYEQYF.

This clonotype was observed many times. The genes are TRBV24-1 and TRBJ2-1; TRBD1 agrees at 9 bases. From germline, CDR1 is KGHDR and CDR2 SFDVKD. The CDR3 is made up of 14 amino acids. V trimming: 10 bases; J trimming: 4 bases; junction bases outside the gene matches: 7. CDR3: CATTGTGTYNEQFF. CDR3 bases: TGTGCCACTACAGGGACAGGGACGTACAATGAGCAGTTCTTC.

This clonotype has a count of ten or more. CDR3 sequence: CATGQGEGYTF. The CDR3, as DNA: TGTGCCACCGGACAGGGGGAGGGCTACACCTTC. The J gene is TRBJ1-2, the V gene TRBV10-3, with TRBD1 matching 10 bases. CDR1 ENHRY and CDR2 SYGVKD come from the germline V gene. This CDR3 is built from 11 residues. The ends lost 10 bases at V and 8 bases at J; junction bases unmatched: 4.

There are many counts of this clonotype. CDR3 residues: CASSLAFADTQYF. In DNA, the CDR3 is TGTGCCAGCAGCTTAGCGTTCGCAGATACGCAGTATTTT. This chain uses TRBV7-2 with TRBJ2-3, with D uncertain. The CDR3 runs to 13 residues. Deletions cut 0 bases from V and 4 bases from J, with 5 bases between. The V gene's germline CDR1 is SGHTA and CDR2 FQGNSA. Full variable domain (remainder filled in from reference TRBV7-2 and TRBJ2-3): GAGVSQSPSNKVTEKGKDVELRCDPISGHTALYWYRQSLGQGLEFLIYFQGNSAPDKSGLPSDRFSAERTGGSVSTLTIQRTQQEDSAVYLCASSLAFADTQYFGPGTRLTVL.

This clonotype showed up many times. The gene calls are TRBV4-2 and TRBJ1-4; 9 bases fit TRBD1. This CDR3 has 15 residues. V lost 1 base to trimming and J lost 8 bases; unmatched junction nucleotides: 5. CDR1 is LGHNA, CDR2 YNFKEQ, per germline. For the CDR3, the DNA is TGTGCCAGCAGCCAAGTGGGACAGGGCATCGAAAAACTGTTTTTT. Translated: CASSQVGQGIEKLFF.

This clonotype was seen ten or more times. This chain's CDR3 is CATSIHGQNRDSWDTQYF. The DNA of the CDR3 is TGTGCCACCAGCATCCACGGACAGAACCGGGACTCTTGGGATACGCAGTATTTT. The chain couples TRBV15 to TRBJ2-3; D possibly uses TRBD1 or TRBD2 (6 bases each). Germline V gives CDR1 LNHNV, CDR2 YYDKDF (reference sequence). The CDR3 has 18 amino acids. V lost 4 bases and J lost 6, with 26 bases in between.

This clonotype was seen at least ten times. This chain connects TRBV9 to TRBJ2-1; 11 bases are a match to TRBD2. Germline V gives CDR1 SGDLS, CDR2 YYNGEE. V shed 4 bases and J 4 bases; nucleotides not matched to a gene: 10. CDR3 length: 17 residues. CDR3 loop: CASSPPRGTSGYNEQFF. CDR3 bases: TGTGCCAGCAGCCCCCCCAGGGGGACTAGCGGATACAATGAGCAGTTCTTC.

This clonotype has more than one count but fewer than ten. This chain uses TRBV18 with TRBJ2-3, with D possibly being TRBD1 or TRBD2 (5 bases each). Per the germline V gene, CDR1 is KGHSH and CDR2 is LQKENI. The ends were cut back, 0 bases at V and 4 bases at J, with 11 bases in the middle. The CDR3 consists of 15 residues. The CDR3 DNA is TGTGCCAGCTCACCACCCGGGGCCGGACCAGATACGCAGTATTTT. It specifies CASSPPGAGPDTQYF.

This clonotype was counted ten times or more. The rearrangement joins TRBV6-5 to TRBJ2-7; D might be TRBD2 (6 bases). This CDR3 is built from 14 residues. Germline V gene lookup returns CDR1 MNHEY and CDR2 SVGAGI. V lost 1 base to trimming and J lost 1 base, with 8 bases between them. CDR3 region: CASSYYGGSYEQYF. CDR3 coding DNA: TGTGCCAGCAGTTACTATGGGGGGTCCTACGAGCAGTACTTC.

At least ten counts were recorded for this clonotype. The rearrangement joins TRBV11-2 to TRBJ2-6, with 10 bases aligning to TRBD1. CDR3 length equals 19 residues. V gave up 2 bases and J gave up 0 bases; unmatched junction bases: 7. Germline V gene sequence: CDR1 SGHAT, CDR2 FQNNGV. CDR3 sequence: CASSLFWGQGYSGANVLTF. The DNA for the CDR3 is TGTGCCAGCAGCTTATTTTGGGGACAGGGGTACTCTGGGGCCAACGTCCTGACTTTC.

This clonotype was seen repeatedly, ten times or more. The chain links TRBV4-1 to TRBJ2-4; the D call may be TRBD1 or TRBD2 (5 bases each). This CDR3 is 15 amino acids long. The V gene's germline CDR1 is MGHRA and CDR2 YSYEKL. The ends were cut back, 1 base at V and 7 bases at J, with 14 bases in the middle. CDR3 protein: CASSQVGPPENIQYF. The CDR3 nucleotides read TGCGCCAGCAGCCAAGTGGGACCCCCGGAGAACATTCAGTACTTC.

This clonotype has at least ten counts. CDR3 sequence reads: CAISTQGGGLNGYTF. CDR3 sequence (DNA): TGTGCCATCAGTACCCAGGGAGGGGGGCTTAATGGCTACACCTTC. V and J are TRBV10-3 and TRBJ1-2, with a weak D call TRBD1 (6 bases). This CDR3 has 15 residues. In germline, CDR1 is ENHRY, CDR2 SYGVKD. V was cut by 5 bases and J by 6 bases, with 19 bases left in between.

This clonotype was counted a few times. J is TRBJ1-5 and V is TRBV6-1, with a possible D match to TRBD1 (5 bases). The CDR3 sequence is 14 residues long. Trimming cost V 6 bases and J 5 bases, with 14 bases left between them. Germline V gene sequence: CDR1 MNHNS, CDR2 SASEGT. CDR3 loop: CASSPTSRDQPQHF. As DNA, the CDR3 is TGTGCCAGCAGCCCCACTTCCAGGGATCAGCCCCAGCATTTT.

This clonotype was picked up many times. The chain has TRBV5-1 and TRBJ2-2; 9 nucleotides align to TRBD1. The junction had 9 bases not matched to a gene; V was cut back by 9 bases and J by 6 bases. The germline gives CDR1 SGHRS, CDR2 YFSETQ. The CDR3 sequence is 14 residues long. The DNA for the CDR3 is TGCGCCACCAACGGACAGGGGAGATCCGGGGAGCTGTTTTTT. This encodes CATNGQGRSGELFF.

This clonotype was seen ten or more times. The rearrangement joins TRBV7-9 to TRBJ1-1, with 8 bases matching TRBD1. J gave up 11 bases and V 5 bases, and 4 bases lay outside the gene matches. This CDR3 is 11 amino acids long. Germline lookup yields CDR1 SEHNR and CDR2 FQNEAQ (reference sequence). In DNA, the CDR3 is TGTGCCAGCAGCCCCCGGGACAGGGCTTTCTTT. This translates into CASSPRDRAFF.

This clonotype was found a few times. The genes are TRBV3-1 and TRBJ1-2, with a tentative D call TRBD1 (5 bases). There are 15 residues in the CDR3. Germline CDR1 and CDR2: LGHDT and YNNKEL (reference sequence). V was trimmed by 4 bases and J by 3 bases, leaving 15 bases between them. CDR3 coding DNA: TGTGCCAGCAGCCCAACGTGGGGGTCAGACTATGGCTACACCTTC. Its protein product is CASSPTWGSDYGYTF. The full variable domain, rest sourced from reference TRBV3-1 and TRBJ1-2, is DTAVSQTPKYLVTQMGNDKSIKCEQNLGHDTMYWYKQDSKKFLKIMFSYNNKELIINETVPNRFSPKSPDKAHLNLHINSLELGDSAVYFCASSPTWGSDYGYTFGSGTRLTVV.

This clonotype was seen many times. V usage is TRBV4-3 and J usage is TRBJ2-1; the D gene could be TRBD1 or TRBD2 (6 bases each). Germline-derived CDR1 and CDR2 are LGHNA and YSLEER. This CDR3 region has 19 residues. Trimming took 1 base from V and 0 from J, leaving 19 bases between them. The CDR3 region is CASSQGSGEVLSSYNEQFF. DNA for the CDR3: TGCGCCAGCAGCCAAGGATCAGGGGAGGTCCTGAGCTCCTACAATGAGCAGTTCTTC.

The sample holds many counts of this clonotype. The V and J genes are TRBV10-3 and TRBJ2-4, with 9 bases matching TRBD1. This CDR3 spans 16 amino acids. Germline loops: CDR1 ENHRY, CDR2 SYGVKD. Germline trimming cut 4 bases from V and 0 bases from J; bases unmatched to any gene: 4. The CDR3 region is CAISGQGGLAKNIQYF. The CDR3 nucleotides are TGTGCCATCAGTGGACAGGGGGGTCTAGCCAAAAACATTCAGTACTTC.

This clonotype was recorded a few times. The rearrangement joins TRBV7-2 to TRBJ2-2; 8 bases agree with TRBD1. Germline V gene data show CDR1 as SGHTA and CDR2 as FQGNSA. CDR3 size: 16 residues. The V and J ends lost 5 bases and 6 bases, in that order; junction bases with no gene match: 11. CDR3 residues: CASSPRQGSWAGELFF. The CDR3 nucleotides are TGTGCCAGCAGCCCAAGACAGGGGAGTTGGGCCGGGGAGCTGTTTTTT. The whole variable domain, remainder taken from reference TRBV7-2 and TRBJ2-2, is GAGVSQSPSNKVTEKGKDVELRCDPISGHTALYWYRQSLGQGLEFLIYFQGNSAPDKSGLPSDRFSAERTGGSVSTLTIQRTQQEDSAVYLCASSPRQGSWAGELFFGEGSRLTVL.

Ten or more counts support this clonotype. The chain is built from TRBV7-2 and TRBJ2-5, with D possibly TRBD1 on 5 matching bases. CDR3 length equals 13 residues. The V and J ends lost 1 base and 9 bases respectively, with 12 bases between them. The germline gives CDR1 SGHTA, CDR2 FQGNSA. This CDR3 is CASSLGPREAQYF. The CDR3 nucleotides are TGTGCCAGCAGCTTAGGTCCCAGGGAAGCCCAGTACTTC.

This clonotype was seen a handful of times. This sequence joins TRBV7-2 and TRBJ2-4, with D possibly being TRBD1 (6 bases). The germline CDR1 and CDR2 sequences are SGHTA and FQGNSA. This CDR3 has 17 amino acids. V was cut by 0 bases and J by 0 bases, with 12 bases left in between. CDR3 sequence reads: CASSLAGTFEAKNIQYF. CDR3 bases: TGTGCCAGCAGCTTAGCGGGGACATTTGAAGCCAAAAACATTCAGTACTTC.

This chain connects TRBV7-2 to TRBJ2-3; 10 nucleotides align to TRBD2. The CDR3 consists of 15 residues. The J segment lost 6 bases and the V segment lost 5 bases, leaving 8 bases of the junction unmatched. Germline CDR1 is SGHTA and CDR2 is FQGNSA. CDR3 DNA: TGTGCCAGCAGCCCGAAGAGCGGGGGGGGCGATACGCAGTATTTT. It specifies CASSPKSGGGDTQYF.

This clonotype was counted only a few times. The V call is TRBV29-1, the J call TRBJ2-7; 11 nucleotides match TRBD2. The length of the CDR3 is 13 residues. Germline CDR1 reads SQVTM; CDR2 reads ANQGSEA. Trimming removed 6 bases from V and 3 bases from J; junction bases left unmatched: 4. In nucleotides, the CDR3 is TGCAGCGTCCCGGGGACTAGCGGCTACGAGCAGTACTTC. Translating it yields CSVPGTSGYEQYF.

This clonotype was counted at least ten times. The gene calls are TRBV15 and TRBJ1-4; the D is unclear. CDR1 is LNHNV and CDR2 is YYDKDF in the germline V gene (reference sequence). This CDR3 region has 15 residues. V was shortened by 3 bases and J by 8 bases, with 16 bases between the two germline ends. The CDR3 loop reads CATSSLARVEEKLFF. Written as DNA, the CDR3 is TGTGCCACCAGCAGCCTTGCGAGAGTAGAAGAAAAACTGTTTTTT.

There are many counts of this clonotype. J is TRBJ1-4 and V is TRBV4-1; D is ambiguous. This CDR3 has 15 residues. V gave up 3 bases and J gave up 7 bases, with 15 bases separating them. Germline V lookup: CDR1 MGHRA, CDR2 YSYEKL. The CDR3 sequence: CASSQSVRSIEKLFF. In nucleotides, the CDR3 is TGCGCCAGCAGCCAGAGCGTCCGGTCGATTGAAAAACTGTTTTTT.

This clonotype occurred many times. This chain joins TRBV4-1 and TRBJ2-2; 7 bases fit TRBD1. CDR3 size: 17 residues. In germline, CDR1 is MGHRA, CDR2 YSYEKL. V gave up 4 bases and J gave up 4 bases; unmatched junction bases: 12. The CDR3 reads CASSPRVKGALTGELFF. The DNA for the CDR3 is TGCGCCAGCAGCCCCCGAGTGAAGGGGGCCCTCACCGGGGAGCTGTTTTTT.

This clonotype was observed at least ten times. The genes are TRBV29-1 and TRBJ2-1, with 10 bases fitting TRBD2. J gave up 1 base and V 6 bases, and 6 bases lay outside the gene matches. The germline V gene encodes CDR1 SQVTM and CDR2 ANQGSEA. CDR3 length equals 15 residues. The CDR3 protein is CSVASGRVSYNEQFF. The CDR3 nucleotides are TGCAGCGTCGCGAGCGGGAGGGTTTCCTACAATGAGCAGTTCTTC.

Many counts were recorded for this clonotype. This rearrangement joins TRBV9 to TRBJ1-5; 7 bases fit TRBD1. The V gene end was trimmed by 4 bases and the J gene end by 6 bases; junction bases not matched to a gene: 7. The CDR3 has 14 amino acids. Germline CDR1 reads SGDLS; CDR2 reads YYNGEE. In nucleotides, the CDR3 is TGTGCCAGCAGCTACCGGGACAGTCGTCAGCCCCAGCATTTT. Translated: CASSYRDSRQPQHF. The full variable domain, with the rest looked up from reference TRBV9 and TRBJ1-5, is DSGVTQTPKHLITATGQRVTLRCSPRSGDLSVYWYQQSLDQGLQFLIQYYNGEERAKGNILERFSAQQFPDLHSELNLSSLELGDSALYFCASSYRDSRQPQHFGDGTRLSIL.

This clonotype was recorded at least ten times. V usage is TRBV7-2 and J usage is TRBJ2-7, with 8 bases lining up with TRBD1. Per germline, CDR1 SGHTA and CDR2 FQGNSA. The trim removed 6 bases at V and 5 bases at J, leaving 9 bases unmatched. This CDR3 comprises 14 residues. CDR3 amino acids: CASRRGQEGDEQYF. The CDR3 DNA follows: TGTGCCAGCAGGAGGGGACAGGAGGGCGACGAGCAGTACTTC.

Comment on this clonotype: A read error may explain this, as a much larger clone is one base away. The V gene is TRBV18, the J gene TRBJ2-2; no firm D call. Germline V gene lookup returns CDR1 KGHSH and CDR2 LQKENI. The length of the CDR3 is 15 residues. The V gene lost 1 base and the J gene lost 4 bases, with 10 bases spanning the gap. CDR3 coding DNA: TGTGCCAGCTCACCACAAGGGTCGAGCACCGGGGAGCTGTTTTTT. Amino acid sequence: CASSPQGSSTGELFF.

Many counts were recorded for this clonotype. V gene TRBV7-3 combines with J gene TRBJ2-1; D is tentatively TRBD1 or TRBD2 (5 bases each). This CDR3 spans 15 amino acids. Germline assignment: CDR1 SGHTA and CDR2 FQGTGA. V shed 3 bases and J shed 0 bases, with 9 bases lying between them. The CDR3 is CASSFDGASYNEQFF. Here the CDR3 DNA reads TGTGCCAGCAGCTTCGACGGGGCCTCCTACAATGAGCAGTTCTTC.

This clonotype was recorded many times. V and J are TRBV6-1 and TRBJ2-3, with 8 bases matching TRBD1. V shed 5 bases and J 3 bases; nucleotides not matched to a gene: 4. The CDR3 totals 14 residues. From germline, CDR1 is MNHNS and CDR2 SASEGT. CDR3 protein: CASSPWTGTDTQYF. The DNA for the CDR3 is TGTGCCAGCAGTCCCTGGACAGGGACAGATACGCAGTATTTT.